The next 15 T cell receptor beta chains were all read from a single sample in a study of T cell responses to AZD1222 COVID-19 vaccine. Data came from immunoSEQ multiplex PCR; TCRdb stores just in-frame clones and leaves some out. The repertoire holds about 120,000 clones, with about 80% as singletons. This material consisted of peripheral blood, taken on day 0 of AZD1222 vaccination. The source of these receptors is an adult in good health.

This clone was seen just once. This chain's CDR3 is CASRLGTALSYNSPLHF. CDR3 DNA sequence: TGTGCCAGCAGGCTAGGGACAGCCCTCTCCTATAATTCACCCCTCCACTTT. The J gene is TRBJ1-6, the V gene TRBV28, with TRBD1 matching over 7 bases. Trimming removed 6 bases from V and 0 bases from J; junction bases left unmatched: 8. CDR3 size: 17 residues. CDR1 is MDHEN, CDR2 SYDVKM, per germline.

The chain joins TRBV6-5 to TRBJ2-5; 7 bases fit TRBD2. Germline CDR1 is MNHEY and CDR2 is SVGAGI. The CDR3 is made up of 16 amino acids. The ends lost 0 bases at V and 4 bases at J; junction bases unmatched: 8. CDR3 in amino acids: CASSYSGLAGRETQYF. The CDR3 DNA reads TGTGCCAGCAGTTACTCTGGGTTAGCGGGTCGAGAGACCCAGTACTTC.

The chain employs TRBV28 and TRBJ1-2, with D possibly TRBD1 on 6 matching bases. The CDR3 has 15 residues. Germline CDR1 is MDHEN and CDR2 is SYDVKM. Trimming took off 6 bases at V and 7 bases at J, with 21 bases between the two ends. The CDR3 bases are TGTGCCAGCAGCCTCCTCCCGGGGACAATTGGTGGCTACACCTTC. Its translation: CASSLLPGTIGGYTF.

This chain links TRBV28 with TRBJ2-7; D gene unclear. Germline assignment: CDR1 MDHEN and CDR2 SYDVKM. The CDR3 consists of 11 residues. V shed 2 bases and J shed 6 bases, with 5 bases lying between them. The CDR3 DNA sequence: TGTGCCAGCAGTTTAGCGACCGAGCAGTACTTC. It codes for CASSLATEQYF.

This clone was seen just once. This chain connects TRBV27 to TRBJ1-6, with D possibly being TRBD1 (5 bases). V was trimmed by 7 bases and J by 9 bases, leaving 19 bases between them. This CDR3 comprises 15 residues. Germline CDR1 reads MNHEY; CDR2 reads SMNVEV (reference sequence). CDR3 in amino acids: CASTPLWGKPSPLHF. CDR3 DNA: TGTGCCAGCACTCCTCTCTGGGGGAAACCTTCACCCCTCCACTTT.

In its sample, this clone was seen a few times. This sequence joins TRBV15 and TRBJ1-1; TRBD1 agrees at 9 bases. In germline, CDR1 is LNHNV, CDR2 YYDKDF (reference sequence). V was clipped by 0 bases and J by 5 bases; unmatched bases: 7. The CDR3 is made up of 16 amino acids. The CDR3: CATSRDYGTGRTEAFF. The CDR3 coding sequence is TGTGCCACCAGCAGAGATTATGGGACAGGGCGGACTGAAGCTTTCTTT.

There are a few counts of this clone. This chain uses TRBV20-1 with TRBJ2-3; D unclear. The CDR3 totals 15 residues. V lost 3 bases to trimming and J lost 0 bases, with 13 bases between them. Germline loops: CDR1 DFQATT, CDR2 SNEGSKA (reference sequence). The DNA for the CDR3 is TGCAGTGCTAGTGACTTCGATTCTAGCACAGATACGCAGTATTTT. As protein: CSASDFDSSTDTQYF.

As to this clone: Germline and junction disagree at one end, which may indicate a read error. The sample holds other DNA sequences that translate to the same CDR3. This sequence joins TRBV7-2 and TRBJ2-1, with D perhaps being TRBD1 or TRBD2 (5 bases each). The CDR3 runs 13 residues. In germline, CDR1 is SGHTA, CDR2 FQGNSA. The CDR3 sequence is CASSSEGHNEQFF. Written as DNA, the CDR3 is TGCGCCAGCAGCTCCGAGGGGCACAATGAGCAGTTCTTC.

The chain carries TRBV11-2 and TRBJ2-2; 9 bases align to TRBD1. V lost 5 bases, J lost 2 bases, and 6 bases stayed unmatched. The length of the CDR3 is 16 residues. Germline V lookup: CDR1 SGHAT, CDR2 FQNNGV. CDR3 in DNA: TGTGCCAGCAGCAAACAGGGGGCGTCTAACACCGGGGAGCTGTTTTTT. Translating gives CASSKQGASNTGELFF.

The V call is TRBV7-2, the J call TRBJ2-5, with 16 bases fitting TRBD2. Germline V gene sequence: CDR1 SGHTA, CDR2 FQGNSA. The CDR3 is 16 residues long. Trimming took 5 bases from V and 2 from J; bases not matched to a gene: 2. CDR3 bases: TGTGCCAGCAGCCAGGGACTAGCGGGAGGGCAAGAGACCCAGTACTTC. This gives the protein CASSQGLAGGQETQYF. Using reference TRBV7-2 and TRBJ2-5 for the parts outside the CDR3, the full variable domain is GAGVSQSPSNKVTEKGKDVELRCDPISGHTALYWYRQSLGQGLEFLIYFQGNSAPDKSGLPSDRFSAERTGGSVSTLTIQRTQQEDSAVYLCASSQGLAGGQETQYFGPGTRLLVL.

This clone occurred a few times. The V and J genes are TRBV6-6 and TRBJ2-2; the D call may be TRBD1 or TRBD2 (5 bases each). The CDR3 length is 15 residues. Trimming removed 0 bases at V and 8 bases at J, with 13 bases between. CDR1 is MNHNY and CDR2 is SVGAGI in the germline V gene (reference sequence). CDR3 in amino acids: CASSYSEGPLGELFF. The CDR3 coding sequence is TGTGCCAGCAGTTACTCAGAGGGACCGTTAGGGGAGCTGTTTTTT.

This clone was counted only a few times. The chain combines TRBV29-1 with TRBJ1-3; tentatively, D is TRBD1 (5 bases). Germline V gene lookup returns CDR1 SQVTM and CDR2 ANQGSEA. Trimming cost V 8 bases and J 0 bases, with 14 bases left between them. The CDR3 totals 14 residues. CDR3 residues: CSSQGSLSGNTIYF. CDR3 coding DNA: TGCAGCAGTCAGGGTTCGCTCTCTGGAAACACCATATATTTT.

The genes are TRBV29-1 and TRBJ2-7; D may be TRBD1 or TRBD2 (5 bases each). The CDR3 covers 14 residues. The germline gives CDR1 SQVTM, CDR2 ANQGSEA. V was cut by 4 bases and J by 0 bases, with 13 bases left in between. The CDR3 DNA reads TGCAGCGTTGCCGGGACGCCAAGCTCCTACGAGCAGTACTTC. Translation: CSVAGTPSSYEQYF.

This clone was detected a few times. A read error may account for a junction end that differs from germline. J is TRBJ1-3 and V is TRBV7-7, with D uncertain. This CDR3 comprises 15 residues. The germline CDR1 and CDR2 sequences are SSHAT and FNYEAQ (reference sequence). Here the CDR3 DNA reads TGTGCTAGCAGCTCAGATGATAACTCTGGAAACACCATATATTTT. Protein product: CASSSDDNSGNTIYF.

The chain has TRBV11-2 and TRBJ1-1, with TRBD1 matching over 9 bases. J lost 1 base, V lost 1 base, and 10 bases had no gene match. The CDR3 has 18 residues. CDR1 and CDR2 from the germline V gene are SGHAT and FQNNGV. The CDR3 sequence is CASSLVLGQGNRNTEAFF. CDR3 DNA: TGTGCCAGCAGCTTAGTCCTCGGACAGGGGAACCGGAACACTGAAGCTTTCTTT.